This paragraph covers one TCR beta chain sequence. The assay was immunoSEQ multiplex PCR, and TCRdb's table has in-frame clones only and misses some. Of roughly 300,000 clones in the sample, under 90% were seen once. The source of the sample is a study of blood T cell repertoires in COVID-19. The CDR3 length is 16 residues. Germline values: CDR1 SGHDN, CDR2 FVKESK. V dropped 4 bases and J dropped 5; count of bases not matched to a gene: 8. V gene TRBV14 combines with J gene TRBJ2-2; 9 bases map to TRBD1. The receptor was isolated from a woman aged 60 to 75 with active or convalescent COVID-19. The source material was peripheral blood. The CDR3 sequence: CASSPLGQGWTGELFF. The CDR3 coding sequence is TGTGCCAGCAGCCCCCTCGGACAGGGGTGGACCGGGGAGCTGTTTTTT.